This T cell receptor beta chain was identified during a study of vaccination and CD4 T cells after COVID-19. Study-wide context: Stimulation of cells relied on overlapping spike peptides derived from SARS-CoV-2, HCoV-NL63, HCoV-OC43 and HCoV-229E.

This clonotype occurred a few times. What it binds is unknown. Noted treatment: roughly 11-day PBMC culture with coronavirus spike peptide pools or control peptides (ViraFEST assay). From the unexposed donor, CD4+ T cells were collected ahead of the COVID-19 pandemic (2011-2018). The Oncomine TCR Beta short-read assay was applied to DNA of cultured CD4+ T cells. It was from cultured CD4+ T cells that genomic DNA was extracted. TCRdb reprocessed the PCR reads via MiXCR and lists one record per CDR3 protein. The sample has about 10,000 distinct CDR3 sequences; around 30% are singletons. V shed 3 bases, J shed 5 bases, and the junction held 9 bases outside the gene matches. The CDR3 extends over 16 amino acids. Per germline, CDR1 KGHDR and CDR2 SFDVKD.

Sequencing used CD4+ T cells from blood, cultured in vitro. The chain joins TRBV24-1 to TRBJ2-1; 7 nucleotides agree with TRBD2. This TCR was recovered from a human donor in good health. CDR3 loop: CATSDPVAGSNNEQFF. In DNA, the CDR3 is TGTGCCACCAGTGATCCTGTAGCGGGTTCAAACAATGAGCAGTTCTTC.